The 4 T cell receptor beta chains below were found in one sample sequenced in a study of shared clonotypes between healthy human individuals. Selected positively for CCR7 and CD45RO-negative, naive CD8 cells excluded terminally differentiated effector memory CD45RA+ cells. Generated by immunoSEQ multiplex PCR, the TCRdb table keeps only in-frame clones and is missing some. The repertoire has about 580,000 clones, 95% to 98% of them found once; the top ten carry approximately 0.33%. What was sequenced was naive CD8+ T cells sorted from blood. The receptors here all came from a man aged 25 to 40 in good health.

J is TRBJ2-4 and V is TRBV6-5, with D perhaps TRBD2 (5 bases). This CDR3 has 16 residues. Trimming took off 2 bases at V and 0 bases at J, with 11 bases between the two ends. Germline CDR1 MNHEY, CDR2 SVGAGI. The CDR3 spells CASSYGSSLAKNIQYF. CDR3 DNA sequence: TGTGCCAGCAGTTACGGGAGTTCACTAGCCAAAAACATTCAGTACTTC.

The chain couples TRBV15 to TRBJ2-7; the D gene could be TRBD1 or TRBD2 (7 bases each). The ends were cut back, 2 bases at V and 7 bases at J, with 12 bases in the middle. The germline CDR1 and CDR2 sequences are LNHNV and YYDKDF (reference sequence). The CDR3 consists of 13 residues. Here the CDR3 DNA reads TGTGCCACCAGCAGAAACAGGGGAGGGGAGCAGTACTTC. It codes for CATSRNRGGEQYF.

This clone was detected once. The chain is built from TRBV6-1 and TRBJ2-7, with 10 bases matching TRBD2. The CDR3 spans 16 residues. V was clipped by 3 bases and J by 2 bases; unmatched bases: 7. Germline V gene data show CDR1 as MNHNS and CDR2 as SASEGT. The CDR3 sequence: CASSDPLAGVPYEQYF. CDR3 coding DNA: TGTGCCAGCAGTGATCCTCTAGCGGGAGTCCCCTACGAGCAGTACTTC.

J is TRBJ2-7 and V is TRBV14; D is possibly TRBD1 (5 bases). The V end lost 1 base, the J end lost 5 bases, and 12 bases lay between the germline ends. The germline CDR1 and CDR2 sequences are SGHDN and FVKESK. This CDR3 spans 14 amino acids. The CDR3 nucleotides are TGTGCCAGCAGCCAAGCTTCAGGGTACCACGAGCAGTACTTC. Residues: CASSQASGYHEQYF.